Described below is a single T cell receptor beta chain sequence and its context. Its antigen remains undetermined. Per-nucleotide qualities are absent, and no much larger clonotype sits a single base away. V loses 7 bases of germline sequence and J loses 3 bases, and the interval between the two ends is 13 bases. The CDR3 starts with the cysteine, ends with the phenylalanine, and has 13 residues. The only DNA kept is the CDR3, 39 bases in frame from the first base. Looking up the germline V gene yields CDR1 MNHNS and CDR2 SASEGT. The data originate from a study of cytomegalovirus exposure and HLA in healthy donors (dated 2017 in TCRdb). With regard to the full study: In an earlier analysis of under 750 of the donors, 276 Gb of sequence data and roughly 100 million unique TCR beta sequences from 150 million to 200 million T cells were reported. Donor age, sex, ethnicity and CMV serostatus were collected together with the repertoire data. The study combined high-throughput TCR immunosequencing, statistical association of individual TCRs with disease status, and machine learning to predict cytomegalovirus infection status. Typing coverage varied by locus: about 620-630 donors for A, B, C, DRB1 and DQB1; more than 500 for DQA1; around 570 for DPA1; roughly 470 for DPB1. HLA typing covered class I and class II loci at four-digit resolution. Among the approximately 400 genotyped donors, 81% belonged to the genetic ancestry cluster associated with self-reported Caucasian donors. Because of strong linkage in the cohort, 4 to 6 DR-DQ haplotypes were treated as single units for association and clustering. Rather than using new phenotypic data, the later analysis identified candidate immune exposures from TCR beta sequences and from how often those sequences occurred across donors. On average, 235,054 unique TCR beta nucleotide sequences were sequenced per donor among some 420 genotyped donors of the cohort, with roughly 20% of those sequences being non-productive. To decide whether each TCR beta V gene segment behaved as functional or pseudogenic, an earlier analysis of several hundred of the donors relied on high-throughput TCR beta sequencing. The study aimed to test whether signatures of past pathogen exposure could be identified by cataloging public T cell receptors. All discovery cohort repertoires had been generated using a single sequencing platform. An early release that covered roughly 600 HLA-typed donors contained approximately 300 gigabases of sequencing data and around 80 million unique TCR sequences. Along with the approximately 650-subject first cohort, a separate validation cohort of some 130 different subjects was used. Using immunosequencing, the study profiled T cell repertoires from 500 to 800 subjects and related those repertoires to cytomegalovirus serostatus. In a later genetic analysis, genome-wide SNP genotypes for about 60% of the 666 donors were used, and that subset was treated as a discovery cohort. A later analysis re-examined previously published TCR beta repertoires from just over 650 donors and added high-resolution HLA genotyping to investigate patterns of TCR occurrence. Paper-wide results and their limitations: In both the original and validation cohorts, the classifier was reported to diagnose cytomegalovirus status with high specificity and sensitivity. In a later analysis, the rate of TCR association differed among HLA loci, with DRB1 alleles having the most associated TCRs and HLA-C alleles having the fewest. According to a later analysis, most CMV-associated TCR beta chains appeared to be HLA-restricted, and the HLA associations seemed to be driven largely by CMV exposure. The 87-base-pair reads could not distinguish some IMGT-functional V segments, including TRBV6-2 and TRBV6-3, so those segments were excluded. HLA typing was unavailable for some donors at each locus, so association tests used only the typed subset. At a false discovery rate of 0.05, a later analysis linked 15,000 to 20,000 TCR beta sequences to specific HLA alleles. Linkage disequilibrium might explain the correlated functional status among segregating V segments, but an unknown experimental factor could not be ruled out. A later analysis reported that several top co-occurrence clusters appeared linked to parvovirus B19, influenza, CMV and Epstein-Barr virus. The study gave a list of 150 to 200 TCR beta chains associated with cytomegalovirus. An earlier analysis of 450 to 750 of the donors showed that most TCR beta V segments appeared in productive rearrangements either about 87% or about 30% of the time, which broadly matched IMGT annotations. A later analysis found that HLA-associated TCR beta chains were more clonally expanded and had lower generation probabilities than equally common non-associated chains. In a later genetic analysis, fewer N-insertions in productive TCRs were reported among donors in an Asian-associated ancestry cluster than the approximately 710-donor mean. The earlier analysis of a few hundred of the donors excluded 15 to 20 rarely observed V segments, including chromosome 9 orphons, because counts were too low. When HLA alleles, especially DR and DQ, strongly co-occurred, attributing TCR associations to individual alleles was difficult. A cluster of highly shared sequence variants was judged likely to be a technical artifact of the sequencing pipeline. An association between a missense DCLRE1C variant and V-gene and J-gene trimming of TCR beta chains was found in a later genetic analysis and replicated in an independent cohort. CMV serostatus was the only immune exposure information available for the cohort. A further reported finding was that TCR beta sequences accurately predicted the HLA-A and HLA-B alleles for most subjects in the first cohort. According to the authors, the approach could potentially be generalized to other disease states and immunological phenotypes. The cohort was sequenced for TCR beta chains only, and without alpha or paired-chain data the features that could be detected were limited. A few of the identified cytomegalovirus-associated TCR beta chains were confirmed in vitro to be specific for cytomegalovirus antigens. Most TCR sequences were observed very rarely across donors, whereas some public TCRs were present in many individuals. The presence/absence analyses assumed that sequencing depth was roughly uniform across donors, and that assumption may not be true.

The library was obtained by the immunoSEQ multiplex PCR assay. For the multiplex PCR, a mixture combining 60 forward primers for TCR Vbeta segments and 13 reverse primers for TCR Jbeta segments was used. A multiplex PCR assay on genomic DNA amplified the CDR3 region of rearranged TCR beta genes. On the Illumina HiSeq System, the amplified TCR beta libraries were sequenced as 87-base-pair reads. The authors' analysis ran thus. In a later analysis, 70 million to 95 million unique TCR beta chains were counted across the 500 to 850 repertoires, and approximately 11 million of these chains were shared by at least two donors. Raw reads were error-corrected and collapsed into unique sequences with a nearest-neighbor algorithm that merged closely related sequences to remove PCR and sequencing errors. CDR3 sequences were aligned to IMGT reference sequences to assign V, D and J gene segments. For a sequence to be retained, at least a six-nucleotide match to both a V gene segment and a J gene segment was required. Rearrangements were classified as productive when the CDR3 lacked stop codons and remained in frame with V and J, and all other rearrangements were classified as non-productive. CDR3 was defined by IMGT convention, running from the second conserved V-encoded cysteine to the conserved J-encoded phenylalanine. In an earlier analysis of more than 550 of the donors, sequences lacking an unambiguous match to a single V gene segment were excluded. An earlier analysis of just under 600 of the donors called V segments functional above 56.7% productive rearrangements and segregating when the between-donor standard deviation exceeded 5%. A statistical classification framework was built for diagnosing cytomegalovirus status from the catalog of TCR beta chain sequences. In a later analysis, TCR nucleotide sequences were compared against IMGT/GENE-DB human TR gene sequences so that V and J genes could be assigned. Using the TCRdist pipeline, a later analysis assigned CDR3 sequences along with most-parsimonious VDJ recombination scenarios. A later analysis defined each TCR beta chain by its CDR3 amino acid sequence plus V-gene family, and excluded reads lacking a unique V-gene family. As a way to deal with suspected cross-contamination and a sequencing artifact, a later analysis dropped 500 to 700 nucleotide sequences that were highly shared and had low generation probability. A later analysis calculated a clonal expansion index for each public chain from normalized within-repertoire ranks of inferred template counts. Generation probabilities in a later analysis came from a VDJ recombination model fitted to out-of-frame rearrangements, and those results were checked against IGoR. A later analysis scored TCR-TCR, TCR-HLA and TCR-CMV co-occurrence with hypergeometric tests, applying a repertoire-size bias correction to TCR pairs. In a later analysis, false discovery rates were estimated by permuting HLA or CMV assignments 20 times. In a later analysis, co-occurring TCRs were grouped with DBSCAN, and TCRdist sequence similarity was added when clustering was performed within HLA-allele-positive subsets. Co-occurrence clustering excluded repertoires with fewer than 30,000 or more than 120,000 public chains, plus five with anomalous nucleotide sharing. Sourced from immuneACCESS, this table was stored by TCRdb with only in-frame sequences that have V and J called. A share of the clones is absent; for the studies checked, an unresolved V gene accounts for under half, and the remainder has no known explanation. V and J calls and clone size are given by that table; D and trimming were obtained from the DNA. The sample table contains approximately 150,000 clones; only one count was recorded for over 75% of them. Together, the top ten hold roughly 4.2% of the sample.

In total, 600 or so healthy bone marrow donors made up the cohort. Cohort members were all nominally healthy when sampled, although unrecorded immune exposures were likely present. The donor tested CMV seronegative and was one of the 352 seronegative cohort members. A peripheral blood sample was collected from each donor, and TCR beta sequencing was performed on peripheral blood mononuclear cells. Genomic DNA extraction from the blood cell samples was performed with the Qiagen DNeasy Blood Extraction Kit. This TCR came from a man between 35 and 55 years old in good health and CMV-seronegative. Sequencing used PBMCs. Here the chain combines TRBV6-1 and TRBJ2-7, with an unclear D gene assignment. The CDR3 protein: CASNGDGFYEQYF. The DNA sequence follows: TGTGCCAGCAACGGCGACGGGTTCTACGAGCAGTACTTC.